This T cell receptor beta chain is drawn from a study of cytotoxic CD8 clonotypes in ibrutinib-treated CLL. Libraries were prepared by immunoSEQ multiplex PCR; TCRdb keeps only in-frame clonotypes and omits some of them. This sample has hundreds of thousands of clones; roughly 70% occur once, and the top ten carry roughly 6%. Trimming took 0 bases from V and 1 from J, leaving 4 bases between them. Germline lookup yields CDR1 MNHNY and CDR2 SVGAGI (reference sequence). The CDR3 loop spans 13 amino acids. The study, taken as a whole, reports: Circulating CD8+ T-cell counts were tracked by baseline clonality, which exceeded that of age-matched healthy donors.

On this clone itself: The antigen is undetermined. This specimen includes other DNA sequences encoding the same CDR3.

The origin of this receptor is a human donor with chronic lymphocytic leukemia. Sequenced here: PBMCs, sampled after 36 months of ibrutinib treatment. The J gene is TRBJ2-7, the V gene TRBV6-6; D not resolved. Written as DNA, the CDR3 is TGTGCCAGCAGTTACTCGACGTCCTACGAGCAGTACTTC. It translates to CASSYSTSYEQYF.